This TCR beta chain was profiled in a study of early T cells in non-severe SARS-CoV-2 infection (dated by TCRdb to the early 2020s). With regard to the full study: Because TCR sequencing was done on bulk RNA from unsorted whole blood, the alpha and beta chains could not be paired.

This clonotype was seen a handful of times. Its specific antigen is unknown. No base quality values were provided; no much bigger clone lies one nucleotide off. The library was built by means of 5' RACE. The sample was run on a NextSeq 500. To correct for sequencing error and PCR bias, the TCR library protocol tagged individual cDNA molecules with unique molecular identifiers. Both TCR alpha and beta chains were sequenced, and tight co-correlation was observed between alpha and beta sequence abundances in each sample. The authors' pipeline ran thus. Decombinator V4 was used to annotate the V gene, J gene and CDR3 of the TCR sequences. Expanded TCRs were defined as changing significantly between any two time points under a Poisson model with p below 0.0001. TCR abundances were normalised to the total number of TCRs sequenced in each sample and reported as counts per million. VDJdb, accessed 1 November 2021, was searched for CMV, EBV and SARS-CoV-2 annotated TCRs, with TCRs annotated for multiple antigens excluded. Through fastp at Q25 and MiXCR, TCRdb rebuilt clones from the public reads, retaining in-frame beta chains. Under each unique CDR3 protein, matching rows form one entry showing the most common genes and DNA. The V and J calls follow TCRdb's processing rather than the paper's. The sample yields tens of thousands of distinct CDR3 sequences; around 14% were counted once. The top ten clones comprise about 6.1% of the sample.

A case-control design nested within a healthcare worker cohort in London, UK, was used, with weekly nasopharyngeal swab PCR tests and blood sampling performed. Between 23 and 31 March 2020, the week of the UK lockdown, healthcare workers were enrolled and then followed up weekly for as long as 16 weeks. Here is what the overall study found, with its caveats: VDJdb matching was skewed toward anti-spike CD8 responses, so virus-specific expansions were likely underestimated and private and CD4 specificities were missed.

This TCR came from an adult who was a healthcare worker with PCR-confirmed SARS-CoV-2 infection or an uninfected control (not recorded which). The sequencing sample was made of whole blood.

The CDR3 protein: CASTASPYNSPLHF. The sequenced DNA: TGTGCCAGCACCGCATCCCCCTATAATTCACCCCTCCACTTT. The chain employs TRBV6-2 or TRBV6-3 and TRBJ1-6, with the D segment identity uncertain. Taken from cysteine to phenylalanine, the CDR3 has 14 residues. Only the CDR3 portion is preserved as DNA: 42 bases, with reading frame beginning at the first base. Relative to germline, V is 7 bases shorter and J is 2 bases shorter, with 9 bases between their ends. For CDR1 and CDR2, the germline V gene lists MNHEY and SVGEGT.